This record concerns one T cell receptor beta chain sequence. Antigen specificity is unknown. This entry belongs to a study of cytomegalovirus exposure and HLA in healthy donors. General observations from the study: Prediction of most subjects' HLA-A and HLA-B alleles by TCR beta sequences was reportedly accurate. The authors enumerated roughly 160 TCR beta chains as linked to cytomegalovirus. A highly shared variant cluster was judged a likely technical artifact.

The V gene end was trimmed by 2 bases and the J gene end by 8 bases; junction bases not matched to a gene: 10. This CDR3 is 15 amino acids long. In germline, CDR1 is SGHRS, CDR2 YFSETQ. The PCR used 60 Vbeta and 13 Jbeta primers. TCRdb keeps only in-frame clones here, not all; method: immunoSEQ multiplex PCR. This specimen shows 55,000 to 75,000 clones; the ten leading clones hold roughly 4%. The sample comprised PBMCs. The chain recombines TRBV5-1 with TRBJ2-1, with 7 nucleotides matching TRBD1. The receptor's source is a male donor in good health and CMV-seronegative. The CDR3 sequence is CASSLQGQPADEQFF. CDR3 nucleotide sequence: TGCGCCAGCAGCTTACAGGGACAGCCAGCCGATGAGCAGTTCTTC.